This T cell receptor beta chain was sequenced for a study of post-analysis software for immune sequencing data. Study-level information: As for disease course, relapsing-remitting, secondary progressive and progressive-relapsing multiple sclerosis were all included.

Incorporated into the TCR beta cDNA libraries were unique molecular identifiers, which served to reduce PCR and sequencing biases. The source material, roughly 0.9 to 11 million T cells, gave rise to roughly 500,000 cDNA molecules. In TCRdb, the PCR reads were re-called with MiXCR into one record per CDR3 protein. This sample yields about 540,000 distinct CDR3 sequences, of which around 31% are seen a single time; about 5.6% belongs to the top ten. General study results and limits: F-measure co-clustering was strong for batch-matched samples. Controls significantly exceeded multiple sclerosis patients in normalized Chao1 diversity.

On this clonotype itself: What it binds is unknown.

This clonotype was sampled from a girl younger than 18 with multiple sclerosis. Sequenced sample: blood.

The CDR3 reads CASSGRVVCGLKYEQYF. The CDR3 DNA follows: TGTGCCAGCAGCGGCCGCGTCGTTTGCGGCCTCAAGTACGAGCAGTACTTC. The chain couples TRBV4-2 to TRBJ2-7; no clear D gene. Germline CDR1 reads LGHNA; CDR2 reads YNFKEQ. Trimming stripped 5 bases from V and 4 bases from J, with 24 bases between. The CDR3 extends over 17 amino acids.